This T cell receptor (beta chain) was captured in a study of CD8 T cells in ankylosing spondylitis. One entry per CDR3 protein results from TCRdb running MiXCR on the 5' RACE reads. In the table there are hundreds of thousands of distinct CDR3 sequences, under 30% of which are singletons. The CDR3 spans 15 residues. Trimming cost V 6 bases and J 2 bases; bases outside gene matches: 5. Germline assignment: CDR1 MDHEN and CDR2 SYDVKM. This clonotype was counted many times. The specimen was blood, either unsorted or a sorted T cell fraction (not recorded which). V usage is TRBV28 and J usage is TRBJ2-4, with 9 bases aligning to TRBD1. This TCR came from a male donor with ankylosing spondylitis or in good health (not recorded which). CDR3 loop: CASRSQGASKNIQYF. CDR3 nucleotides: TGTGCCAGCAGATCACAGGGGGCGTCCAAAAACATTCAGTACTTC.